Following are 26 T cell receptor beta chains from one sample sequenced in a study of T cell responses to AZD1222 COVID-19 vaccine. Only in-frame clones appear in the TCRdb table, and some are missing; sequencing was by immunoSEQ multiplex PCR. This table holds approximately 100,000 clones, around 93% found once. Source: peripheral blood, taken on day 0 of AZD1222 vaccination. The receptors were sampled from an adult in good health.

This clone was seen more than once but under ten times. Other nucleotide sequences from this sample produce the same CDR3. This chain joins TRBV29-1 and TRBJ2-3, with no clear D. Looked up from germline, CDR1 is SQVTM and CDR2 is ANQGSEA. The CDR3 is 10 residues long. Trimming took 3 bases from V and 3 from J, leaving 1 base between them. Here the CDR3 reads CSVDTDTQYF. CDR3 nucleotide sequence: TGCAGCGTTGATACAGATACGCAGTATTTT.

This sequence joins TRBV5-8 and TRBJ2-1, with TRBD2 identical over 12 bases. V shed 0 bases and J 1 base; nucleotides not matched to a gene: 5. Germline V gene sequence: CDR1 SGHTS, CDR2 YDEGEE. The CDR3 has 18 residues. The CDR3: CASSLGTSGVPSYNEQFF. CDR3 nucleotide sequence: TGTGCCAGCAGCTTGGGGACTAGCGGGGTCCCGTCCTACAATGAGCAGTTCTTC. The full variable domain, rest sourced from reference TRBV5-8 and TRBJ2-1, is EAGVTQSPTHLIKTRGQQATLRCSPISGHTSVYWYQQALGLGLQFLLWYDEGEERNRGNFPPRFSGRQFPNYSSELNVNALELEDSALYLCASSLGTSGVPSYNEQFFGPGTRLTVL.

The J gene is TRBJ1-1, the V gene TRBV7-9; D possibly corresponds to TRBD1 (6 bases). V gave up 1 base and J gave up 10 bases, with 7 bases separating them. This CDR3 has 11 residues. Germline CDR1 SEHNR, CDR2 FQNEAQ (reference sequence). The CDR3 DNA reads as TGTGCCAGCAGCTTAGACAGGGTAGCTTTCTTT. Translation gives CASSLDRVAFF.

J is TRBJ2-1 and V is TRBV18; 12 bases fit TRBD2. The junction had 14 bases not matched to a gene; V was cut back by 5 bases and J by 0 bases. This CDR3 spans 20 amino acids. Germline V CDR1 and CDR2: KGHSH, LQKENI. The CDR3 protein is CASSAVPGLAGSSSYNEQFF. The CDR3 DNA reads TGTGCCAGCTCAGCTGTCCCGGGACTAGCGGGCTCTAGCTCCTACAATGAGCAGTTCTTC.

This clone was recorded once. V usage is TRBV6-1 and J usage is TRBJ1-4, with no clear D. V lost 1 base and J lost 3, with 6 bases in between. Germline CDR1 and CDR2: MNHNS and SASEGT. This CDR3 region has 14 residues. CDR3 nucleotides: TGTGCCAGCAGTGAAGGATATCCTAATGAAAAACTGTTTTTT. Translation: CASSEGYPNEKLFF.

This clone has a single count. This chain joins TRBV2 and TRBJ1-5; 8 bases match TRBD1. J was trimmed by 3 bases and V by 8 bases; bases with no gene match: 3. The CDR3 is 13 residues long. Germline CDR1 and CDR2: SNHLY and FYNNEI. The chain's CDR3 is CASGTGHNQPQHF. The CDR3 DNA sequence: TGTGCCAGCGGGACAGGTCACAATCAGCCCCAGCATTTT.

The chain combines TRBV6-5 with TRBJ1-6; the D gene is possibly TRBD1 (6 bases). Germline-derived CDR1 and CDR2 are MNHEY and SVGAGI. The CDR3 runs 12 residues. Deletions cut 5 bases from V and 13 bases from J, with 12 bases between. CDR3 DNA: TGTGCCAGCAGTCCAACAGGGCCCCCCCTCCACTTT. Its translation: CASSPTGPPLHF.

This chain connects TRBV7-3 to TRBJ2-3; D call uncertain. In germline, CDR1 is SGHTA, CDR2 FQGTGA. Trimming took 5 bases from V and 4 from J, leaving 10 bases between them. CDR3 length: 13 amino acids. DNA for the CDR3: TGTGCCAGCAGCCACCTAGGCCCAGATACGCAGTATTTT. This translates into CASSHLGPDTQYF. The full variable domain, its missing parts supplied by reference TRBV7-3 and TRBJ2-3, is GAGVSQTPSNKVTEKGKYVELRCDPISGHTALYWYRQSLGQGPEFLIYFQGTGAADDSGLPNDRFFAVRPEGSVSTLKIQRTERGDSAVYLCASSHLGPDTQYFGPGTRLTVL.

This clone was seen only once. The genes are TRBV4-1 and TRBJ1-5; possible D gene TRBD1, 5 bases. The CDR3 extends over 13 amino acids. The germline V gene encodes CDR1 MGHRA and CDR2 YSYEKL. V lost 4 bases to trimming and J lost 8 bases, with 12 bases between them. DNA of the CDR3: TGCGCCAGCAGCCCGGGACTCCGGGAGCCCCAGCATTTT. Translation: CASSPGLREPQHF.

The V and J genes are TRBV19 and TRBJ1-1, with D possibly TRBD1 on 6 matching bases. The CDR3 consists of 13 residues. V was clipped by 5 bases and J by 4 bases, with 11 bases between them. Germline V CDR1 and CDR2: LNHDA, SQIVND (reference sequence). CDR3 sequence reads: CASSPPGVTEAFF. The DNA of the CDR3 is TGTGCCAGTAGTCCTCCAGGGGTCACTGAAGCTTTCTTT. The full variable domain, completed using reference TRBV19 and TRBJ1-1, is DGGITQSPKYLFRKEGQNVTLSCEQNLNHDAMYWYRQDPGQGLRLIYYSQIVNDFQKGDIAEGYSVSREKKESFPLTVTSAQKNPTAFYLCASSPPGVTEAFFGQGTRLTVV.

The chain combines TRBV4-2 with TRBJ1-2; D gene uncertain. The CDR3 is 14 amino acids. V was cut by 4 bases and J by 4 bases, with 13 bases left in between. Germline V gives CDR1 LGHNA, CDR2 YNFKEQ. For the CDR3, the DNA is TGTGCCAGCAGCCCGATAGGGCAGACCTATGGCTACACCTTC. Encoded protein: CASSPIGQTYGYTF.

The V and J genes are TRBV15 and TRBJ2-2, with TRBD2 identical over 9 bases. The V segment lost 3 bases and the J segment 5 bases; nucleotides outside the gene matches: 7. CDR1 and CDR2 (germline): LNHNV, YYDKDF (reference sequence). This CDR3 region has 16 residues. This CDR3 reads CATSSAAGGRTGELFF. The CDR3 DNA sequence: TGTGCCACCAGCAGCGCGGCGGGAGGGCGGACCGGGGAGCTGTTTTTT.

This chain connects TRBV6-6 to TRBJ2-1; TRBD2 is a possible D gene (6 bases). V was pared by 7 bases and J by 10 bases, with 17 bases between. The CDR3 totals 13 residues. Germline CDR1 is MNHNY and CDR2 is SVGAGI (reference sequence). The CDR3 coding sequence is TGTGCCAGCATGGACGTAGGGAGGACGGAGCAGTTCTTC. Its translation is CASMDVGRTEQFF.

J is TRBJ1-4 and V is TRBV18; 8 positions match TRBD1. J lost 4 bases, V lost 8 bases, and 12 bases had no gene match. CDR3 length equals 16 residues. Germline assignment: CDR1 KGHSH and CDR2 LQKENI. The CDR3 is CASKTGRGHVNEKLFF. The CDR3, as DNA: TGTGCCAGCAAGACTGGCAGGGGGCACGTTAATGAAAAACTGTTTTTT.

Details on this clone: The sample has other DNA sequences that encode this CDR3 too. The rearrangement uses TRBV18 and TRBJ1-1; D is possibly TRBD1 (5 bases). Deletions cut 4 bases from V and 2 bases from J, with 8 bases between. Germline-derived CDR1 and CDR2 are KGHSH and LQKENI. The CDR3 length is 13 residues. CDR3 sequence: CASSQGSNTEAFF. CDR3 nucleotides: TGTGCCAGCTCACAGGGGTCTAACACTGAAGCTTTCTTT.

This clone was counted a few times. The rearrangement joins TRBV19 to TRBJ2-3, with TRBD2 identical over 9 bases. The germline gives CDR1 LNHDA, CDR2 SQIVND (reference sequence). This CDR3 contains 13 residues. The junction had 2 bases not matched to a gene; V was cut back by 4 bases and J by 6 bases. The CDR3 coding sequence is TGTGCCAGTAGTACTGGACTAGCGGATACGCAGTATTTT. This translates into CASSTGLADTQYF.

The rearrangement joins TRBV3-1 (or the pseudogene TRBV3-2) to TRBJ1-1; D is uncertain. Germline values: CDR1 LGHDT, CDR2 YNNKEL (reference sequence). The V gene lost 1 base and the J gene lost 5 bases, with 8 bases spanning the gap. The CDR3 has 13 amino acids. CDR3 nucleotides: TGTGCCAGCAGCCAAGTGGGTAGTACTGAAGCTTTCTTT. Residues: CASSQVGSTEAFF.

This chain's CDR3 is CASSDRGTGSTEAFF. The CDR3 DNA is TGTGCCAGCAGTGATAGGGGGACAGGGAGTACTGAAGCTTTCTTT. The chain links TRBV6-1 to TRBJ1-1; 9 nucleotides line up with TRBD1. The V and J ends lost 3 bases and 5 bases, in that order; junction bases with no gene match: 7. Germline assignment: CDR1 MNHNS and CDR2 SASEGT. The CDR3 covers 15 residues.

This clone came up once. V and J are TRBV7-2 and TRBJ1-5; D unresolved. Trimming shortened V by 1 base and J by 3 bases, and 13 bases separated the two germline ends. CDR1 and CDR2 from the germline V gene are SGHTA and FQGNSA. The CDR3 is 16 amino acids. The CDR3: CASSLGQVNLNQPQHF. CDR3 sequence (DNA): TGTGCCAGCAGCTTAGGACAAGTCAACCTCAATCAGCCCCAGCATTTT.

The chain has TRBV18 and TRBJ1-1; 7 bases align to TRBD1. V lost 1 base, J lost 6 bases, and 5 bases stayed unmatched. Germline assignment: CDR1 KGHSH and CDR2 LQKENI. This CDR3 is built from 14 residues. The CDR3 spells CASSPQGATAEAFF. The CDR3 DNA is TGTGCCAGCTCACCACAGGGGGCGACCGCTGAAGCTTTCTTT.

The rearrangement links TRBV5-1 to TRBJ1-2; perhaps TRBD1 as D (6 bases). From germline, CDR1 is SGHRS and CDR2 YFSETQ. There are 15 residues in the CDR3. V was pared by 0 bases and J by 3 bases, with 12 bases between. The CDR3 spells CASSLGSGADYGYTF. CDR3 DNA: TGCGCCAGCAGCTTGGGGTCGGGGGCGGACTATGGCTACACCTTC.

The chain employs TRBV10-3 and TRBJ2-1, with 8 positions matching TRBD1. The J segment lost 9 bases and the V segment lost 6 bases, leaving 4 bases of the junction unmatched. CDR1 ENHRY and CDR2 SYGVKD come from the germline V gene. The CDR3 is 12 amino acids. The CDR3 loop reads CAIRPQGAEQFF. Here the CDR3 DNA reads TGTGCCATCAGGCCTCAGGGGGCTGAGCAGTTCTTC.

This chain uses TRBV10-3 with TRBJ1-5; a possible D gene is TRBD1 (5 bases). Trimming took off 2 bases at V and 2 bases at J, with 7 bases between the two ends. CDR1 ENHRY and CDR2 SYGVKD come from the germline V gene. The CDR3 has 14 residues. The CDR3 loop reads CAISEGAGNQPQHF. In DNA form, the CDR3 reads TGTGCCATCAGTGAGGGGGCTGGCAATCAGCCCCAGCATTTT.

The J gene is TRBJ2-7, the V gene TRBV7-2, with unresolved D. This CDR3 is built from 13 residues. The V end lost 5 bases, the J end lost 7 bases, and 15 bases lay between the germline ends. From germline, CDR1 is SGHTA and CDR2 FQGNSA. The CDR3 region is CASSPGRVREQYF. DNA for the CDR3: TGTGCCAGCAGCCCCGGTAGGGTCAGAGAGCAGTACTTC.

This clone has just one count. The chain links TRBV5-6 to TRBJ2-1; D is undetermined. This CDR3 is built from 11 residues. Germline V gives CDR1 SGHDT, CDR2 YYEEEE. V lost 2 bases and J 9 bases, leaving 6 bases between the germline ends. CDR3 sequence: CASSLYGEQFF. DNA for the CDR3: TGTGCCAGCAGCTTATACGGTGAGCAGTTCTTC.

The chain couples TRBV23-1 to TRBJ2-5; TRBD1 agrees at 11 bases. TRBV23-1 is treated as an ORF (open reading frame) with a function not yet certain. V gave up 0 bases and J gave up 3 bases; unmatched junction bases: 3. This CDR3 is 16 amino acids long. The CDR3 is CASSQSVGQGEETQYF. CDR3 in DNA: TGCGCCAGCAGTCAATCGGTGGGACAGGGGGAAGAGACCCAGTACTTC.